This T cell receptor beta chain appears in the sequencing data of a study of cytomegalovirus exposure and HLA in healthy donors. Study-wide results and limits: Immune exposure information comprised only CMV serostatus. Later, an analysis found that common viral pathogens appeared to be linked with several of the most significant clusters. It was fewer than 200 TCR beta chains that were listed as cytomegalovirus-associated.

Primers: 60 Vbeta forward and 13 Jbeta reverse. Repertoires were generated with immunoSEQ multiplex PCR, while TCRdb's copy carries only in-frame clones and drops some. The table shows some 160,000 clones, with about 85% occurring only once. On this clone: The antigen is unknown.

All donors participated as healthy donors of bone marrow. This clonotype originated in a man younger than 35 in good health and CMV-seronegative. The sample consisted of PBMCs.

In DNA, the CDR3 is TGTGCCAGCAGCGCCCGACAGGGGGCTAGATACGAGCAGTACTTC. Protein sequence: CASSARQGARYEQYF. The chain joins TRBV9 to TRBJ2-7, with TRBD1 identical over 10 bases. This CDR3 spans 15 amino acids. Unmatched junction bases numbered 7, after V lost 3 bases and J lost 4 bases. Germline V gene lookup returns CDR1 SGDLS and CDR2 YYNGEE. The full variable domain, its missing parts supplied by reference TRBV9 and TRBJ2-7, is DSGVTQTPKHLITATGQRVTLRCSPRSGDLSVYWYQQSLDQGLQFLIQYYNGEERAKGNILERFSAQQFPDLHSELNLSSLELGDSALYFCASSARQGARYEQYFGPGTRLTVT.